This TCR beta chain was identified in a study of response to subunit inactivated influenza vaccine. General study results and limits: That few new T cells are recruited by each seasonal influenza vaccination was the authors' suggestion.

This clonotype occurred a few times. Its antigen is not known. V lost 4 bases, J lost 7 bases, and 8 bases stayed unmatched. The germline V gene has CDR1 SEHNR and CDR2 FQNEAQ (reference sequence). The CDR3 is 17 amino acids. TCRdb passed the RT-PCR reads through MiXCR, listing each CDR3 protein once. The sample yields more than 150,000 distinct CDR3 sequences, approximately 11% seen once. This receptor was obtained from a man between 45 and 75 years old who received an inactivated influenza vaccine. The V call is TRBV7-9, the J call TRBJ2-2; 14 bases match TRBD2. Here the sequenced sample was CD8+ T cells sorted from PBMCs, taken about 23 months after vaccination. The CDR3 DNA follows: TGTGCCAGCAGCTATCCGGGACTAGCGGGAGAGATCGGGGAGCTGTTTTTT. Translated: CASSYPGLAGEIGELFF.